This TCR beta chain was identified in a study of CD8+CD57+ T cells in acquired aplastic anemia. V lost 4 bases, J lost 5 bases, and 5 bases stayed unmatched. The CDR3 contains 14 residues. Looked up from germline, CDR1 is SGHRS and CDR2 is YFSETQ. TCR beta VDJ and CDR3 profiles were obtained from a genomic DNA template. TCRdb reanalysed the reads using MiXCR and keeps one entry per CDR3 protein. The sample holds under 200,000 distinct CDR3 sequences, approximately 40% seen once. The source material was sorted CD4+, CD8+, or CD8+CD57+ T cells (not recorded which) from PBMCs. The clonotype originates from a human donor in good health. The rearrangement links TRBV5-1 to TRBJ2-7; TRBD1 agrees at 11 bases. The CDR3 reads CASSTDRGPHEQYF. The CDR3 nucleotides read TGCGCCAGCAGCACGGACAGGGGGCCCCACGAGCAGTACTTC.